Listed below are T cell receptor beta chains from one sample, sequenced in a study of T cell responses to AZD1222 COVID-19 vaccine. The table came from immunoSEQ multiplex PCR; TCRdb's copy has only in-frame clones and leaves some out. The sample lists approximately 140,000 clones, approximately 92% occurring once. The sample was peripheral blood, taken 28 days after the second AZD1222 dose. The receptors were gathered from an adult who received the AZD1222 COVID-19 vaccine. Each CDR3 is given with its conserved first and last residue. Fields, in order: D gene, clone size, V gene, J gene, CDR3 DNA, CDR3 protein. A D gene is named only where the DNA matches it firmly. Expanded clones are given a class, and other clones once, few, many or no size at all.

D: TRBD1; size: once; V: TRBV5-8; J: TRBJ2-3; DNA: TGTGCCAGCAGCAACCGGACAGGGCTCTCCACAGATACGCAGTATTTT; CDR3: CASSNRTGLSTDTQYF
D: .; size: .; V: TRBV5-1; J: TRBJ1-3; DNA: TGCGCCAGCAGCTTGGCCCCAGGAAACACCATATATTTT; CDR3: CASSLAPGNTIYF
D: .; size: .; V: TRBV19; J: TRBJ1-2; DNA: TGTGCCAGTAGTAAGACAGTTAACGCCTATGGCTACACCTTC; CDR3: CASSKTVNAYGYTF
D: TRBD2; size: .; V: TRBV7-3; J: TRBJ2-3; DNA: TGTGCCAGCAGCTTCGGGGGCGGGAGGAACACAGATACGCAGTATTTT; CDR3: CASSFGGGRNTDTQYF
D: .; size: .; V: TRBV11-2; J: TRBJ2-1; DNA: TGTGCCAGCAGCAACCCAAGGAGCGTGAATGAGCAGTTCTTC; CDR3: CASSNPRSVNEQFF
D: .; size: .; V: TRBV29-1; J: TRBJ2-1; DNA: TGCAGCGTTGAAAGGGGCGGAGCCGGGAATGAGCAGTTCTTC; CDR3: CSVERGGAGNEQFF
D: .; size: .; V: TRBV2; J: TRBJ1-3; DNA: TGTGCCACCGGGGGCAGCAGACCCTCTGGAAACACCATATATTTT; CDR3: CATGGSRPSGNTIYF
D: .; size: .; V: TRBV18; J: TRBJ1-2; DNA: TGTGCCAGCTCACCACCGGGGCCGGGGAACTATGGCTACACCTTC; CDR3: CASSPPGPGNYGYTF
D: TRBD1; size: .; V: TRBV6-5; J: TRBJ1-5; DNA: TGTGCCAGCAGTCCAAACAGGGGTTGGCAGCCCCAGCATTTT; CDR3: CASSPNRGWQPQHF
D: TRBD2; size: .; V: TRBV4-2; J: TRBJ2-2; DNA: TGTGCCAGCAGCCAAAATAGCGGGGGGAACACCGGGGAGCTGTTTTTT; CDR3: CASSQNSGGNTGELFF
D: .; size: once; V: TRBV21-1; J: TRBJ2-1; DNA: TGTGCCAGCAGCAAAGGGGTTAGCGGGAGCAAAAATGAGCAGTTCTTC; CDR3: CASSKGVSGSKNEQFF
D: .; size: .; V: TRBV28; J: TRBJ2-1; DNA: TGTGCCAGCAGTTTTCAATCGGGAGCGTCCTACAATGAGCAGTTCTTC; CDR3: CASSFQSGASYNEQFF
D: .; size: .; V: TRBV5-1; J: TRBJ2-7; DNA: TGCGCCAGCAGCTCCAACGGGTACGAGCAGTACTTC; CDR3: CASSSNGYEQYF
D: .; size: once; V: TRBV7-2; J: TRBJ1-5; DNA: TGTGCCAGCAGCACCCAGGGATCAGGTCAGCCCCAGCATTTT; CDR3: CASSTQGSGQPQHF
D: TRBD1; size: .; V: TRBV7-9; J: TRBJ2-7; DNA: TGTGCCAGCAGCATACAGGGACAGGGTACAGAGCAGTACTTC; CDR3: CASSIQGQGTEQYF
D: .; size: .; V: TRBV4-2; J: TRBJ2-5; DNA: TGTGCCAGCAGCCAAGATAGGGCCCTAGCAGGAGAGACCCAGTACTTC; CDR3: CASSQDRALAGETQYF
D: TRBD2; size: once; V: TRBV5-1; J: TRBJ2-2; DNA: TGCGCCAGCAGCTGGGTCGGGGGGGCCGACACCGGGGAGCTGTTTTTT; CDR3: CASSWVGGADTGELFF
D: .; size: .; V: TRBV19; J: TRBJ1-5; DNA: TGTGCCAGTAACCGGACACCGGCCCAGCCCCAGCATTTT; CDR3: CASNRTPAQPQHF
D: .; size: once; V: TRBV5-6; J: TRBJ1-5; DNA: TGTGCCAGCAGCTTGGACGGACAGCCCCACAATAACCAGCATTTT; CDR3: CASSLDGQPHNNQHF
D: TRBD2; size: .; V: TRBV19; J: TRBJ2-3; DNA: TGTGCCAGTAGTTTCTGGGGCGGGGGGGCAGAAGATACGCAGTATTTT; CDR3: CASSFWGGGAEDTQYF
D: TRBD1; size: .; V: TRBV28; J: TRBJ2-7; DNA: TGTGCCAGCAGTTCGGGACAGGGAGTCTACGAGCAGTACTTC; CDR3: CASSSGQGVYEQYF
D: TRBD1; size: .; V: TRBV7-9; J: TRBJ2-3; DNA: TGTGCCAGCAGCTTCGGGGACAGGGGAGGTACAGATACGCAGTATTTT; CDR3: CASSFGDRGGTDTQYF
D: TRBD1; size: .; V: TRBV10-1; J: TRBJ2-7; DNA: TGCGCCAGCAGCGTCAGGGGGCTGCAAGAGCAGTACTTC; CDR3: CASSVRGLQEQYF
D: .; size: .; V: TRBV7-2; J: TRBJ2-3; DNA: TGTGCCAGCAGCTTATCGGCCTATAGCACAGATACGCAGTATTTT; CDR3: CASSLSAYSTDTQYF